A selection of T cell receptor beta chains follows, all from one sample in a study of neurological immune-mediated disorders. Via MiXCR, TCRdb re-called the 5' RACE reads, giving one row per CDR3 protein. The top ten hold approximately 2% of the sample, which has 25,000 to 35,000 distinct CDR3 sequences, approximately 5% seen once. Sequencing was performed on CD4+ T cells from blood. These receptors all come from a woman between 45 and 60 years old in good health. Both conserved end residues are part of each CDR3. A D gene is named only where the DNA matches it firmly. Size is stated as once, few, many or a size class.

J gene	D gene	V gene	clone size	CDR3 DNA	CDR3 protein
TRBJ2-7	.	TRBV5-6	many	TGTGCCAGCAGCTTACTGCGACAGACCTACGAGCAGTACTTC	CASSLLRQTYEQYF
TRBJ2-1	.	TRBV20-1	many	TGCAGTGCTAGAGAGTCCAGCCCCTTATACAATGAGCAGTTCTTC	CSARESSPLYNEQFF
TRBJ2-1	TRBD2	TRBV20-1	many	TGCAGTGCTAAATTCGGGGGGTTTTTGAATGAGCAGTTCTTC	CSAKFGGFLNEQFF
TRBJ2-2	.	TRBV5-1	many	TGCGCCAGCAGCTTGGCCGCGAACACCGGGGAGCTGTTTTTT	CASSLAANTGELFF
TRBJ2-3	.	TRBV18	many	TGTGCCAGCTCACCAAACAGGGCAAGCACAGATACGCAGTATTTT	CASSPNRASTDTQYF
TRBJ2-2	.	TRBV5-5	many	TGTGCCAGCAGCAAATACGGGGGCGATTCCACCGGGGAGCTGTTTTTT	CASSKYGGDSTGELFF
TRBJ1-1	.	TRBV28	many	TGTGCCAGCAGTTTAATCTGGGGGCAGGGAGACACTGAAGCTTTCTTT	CASSLIWGQGDTEAFF
TRBJ2-1	.	TRBV4-1	medium-sized	TGCGCCAGCAGCCCTCCCGGGACCCGCTCCTACAATGAGCAGTTCTTC	CASSPPGTRSYNEQFF
TRBJ2-7	.	TRBV7-2	many	TGTGCCAGCAGCTTAGGAGGTAGCTCCGCCGCCGATCAGTACTTC	CASSLGGSSAADQYF
TRBJ2-7	.	TRBV7-9	many	TGTGCCAGCAGCTTACACGGGCCCTCCACCTACGAGCAGTACTTC	CASSLHGPSTYEQYF
TRBJ2-1	.	TRBV2	many	TGTGCCAGCAGTGAAAGGGGATACAATGAGCAGTTCTTC	CASSERGYNEQFF
TRBJ2-5	TRBD2	TRBV20-1	many	TGCAGTGCTCCGATAGGGGCTAGCGGGAAGTGGGAGACCCAGTACTTC	CSAPIGASGKWETQYF
TRBJ1-1	.	TRBV20-1	many	TGCAGTGCTAGAAGTAGCCTTTGGGCGAACACTGAAGCTTTCTTT	CSARSSLWANTEAFF
TRBJ1-6	.	TRBV12-3/TRBV12-4	few	TGTGCCAGCAGTATTGCGGGGGACCTTCCCCTCCACTTT	CASSIAGDLPLHF
TRBJ1-5	.	TRBV3-1	many	TGTGCCAGCAGCCAAGGCGACCTCAAAATAAATCAGCCCCAGCATTTT	CASSQGDLKINQPQHF
TRBJ2-2	.	TRBV7-6	few	TGTGCCAGCAGCTCGGAGACAGTGGCGGGGGAGCTGTTTTTT	CASSSETVAGELFF